Listed here are 18 T cell receptor beta chains from one sample, sequenced in a study of regulatory T cells in long-lasting Graves disease. Time point indicated: newly diagnosed GD, antithyroid drugs for less than 3 months. From RNA extracted from PBMCs, the TCR library was made. The TCR beta library used iRepertoire HTBI primers with Arm-PCR amplification of CDR3. TCRdb ran MiXCR on the multiplex PCR reads and lists one entry per CDR3 protein. The data contain some 330,000 distinct CDR3 sequences, about 12% of them singletons. This sample also appeared in a second study, on T cells in Graves' hyperthyroidism and ophthalmopathy.

The input for sequencing was peripheral blood mononuclear cells (PBMCs), taken at new diagnosis, from a patient treated with antithyroid drugs. The receptors stem from a woman aged 18-30 years with Graves disease.

This clonotype was counted at least ten times. This chain joins TRBV4-3 and TRBJ2-2; D might be TRBD1 (6 bases). The V and J ends lost 4 bases and 6 bases respectively, with 18 bases between them. Germline CDR1 LGHNA, CDR2 YSLEER. The CDR3 runs to 16 residues. CDR3 sequence (DNA): TGCGCCAGCAGCCTAACCATGGGGGCCACGTCCGGGGAGCTGTTTTTT. This gives the protein CASSLTMGATSGELFF.

There are a few counts of this clonotype. CDR3 bases: TGTGCCAGCAGTTACTCCAGGGGGCTTTCACCCCTCCACTTT. As protein: CASSYSRGLSPLHF. The chain links TRBV6-5 to TRBJ1-6, with 8 bases aligning to TRBD1. This CDR3 is built from 14 residues. The germline CDR1 and CDR2 sequences are MNHEY and SVGAGI. V shed 0 bases and J 9 bases; nucleotides not matched to a gene: 1.

This clonotype was observed many times. The chain is built from TRBV2 and TRBJ1-1; D uncertain. Germline V gives CDR1 SNHLY, CDR2 FYNNEI. V shed 3 bases and J shed 5 bases, with 10 bases lying between them. This CDR3 spans 13 amino acids. The CDR3 bases are TGTGCCAGCAGTGACAGTGAAGGTACTGAAGCTTTCTTT. Residues: CASSDSEGTEAFF.

The V and J genes are TRBV20-1 and TRBJ2-3; D possibly corresponds to TRBD1 (5 bases). V lost 1 base and J lost 4, with 21 bases in between. Germline loops: CDR1 DFQATT, CDR2 SNEGSKA (reference sequence). CDR3 length equals 17 residues. This CDR3 reads CSARGGLRAALPDTQYF. The DNA of the CDR3 is TGCAGTGCTAGAGGGGGCCTAAGGGCCGCCCTTCCAGATACGCAGTATTTT.

This clonotype appeared many times. This rearrangement joins TRBV25-1 to TRBJ1-1; D possibly corresponds to TRBD1 (6 bases). Trimming shortened V by 1 base and J by 1 base, and 10 bases separated the two germline ends. Per the germline V gene, CDR1 is MGHDK and CDR2 is SYGVNS. The CDR3 extends over 15 amino acids. CDR3 DNA sequence: TGTGCCAGCAGTGAATCGACAGGTGAGAACACTGAAGCTTTCTTT. It encodes CASSESTGENTEAFF. Combining the CDR3 with reference TRBV25-1 and TRBJ1-1 gives the whole variable domain EADIYQTPRYLVIGTGKKITLECSQTMGHDKMYWYQQDPGMELHLIHYSYGVNSTEKGDLSSESTVSRIRTEHFPLTLESARPSHTSQYLCASSESTGENTEAFFGQGTRLTVV.

This clonotype has at least ten counts. The V and J genes are TRBV4-3 and TRBJ2-5, with D uncertain. The V and J ends lost 0 bases and 0 bases respectively, with 5 bases between them. The CDR3 is 14 amino acids. The germline V gene encodes CDR1 LGHNA and CDR2 YSLEER. The CDR3 DNA reads as TGCGCCAGCAGCCAAGACGCGTACCAAGAGACCCAGTACTTC. This encodes CASSQDAYQETQYF.

The chain employs TRBV4-3 and TRBJ2-7, with TRBD1 matching over 10 bases. This CDR3 is built from 17 residues. The ends lost 0 bases at V and 1 base at J; junction bases unmatched: 6. Germline assignment: CDR1 LGHNA and CDR2 YSLEER. The DNA of the CDR3 is TGCGCCAGCAGCCAAGAAGGGGACAGGGGATCATCCTACGAGCAGTACGTC. Translating gives CASSQEGDRGSSYEQYV.

This clonotype was observed a handful of times. This chain connects TRBV7-9 to TRBJ1-4; D is ambiguous. The germline V gene encodes CDR1 SEHNR and CDR2 FQNEAQ (reference sequence). Trimming pared 3 bases from V and 6 bases from J, leaving 8 bases between. The CDR3 covers 13 residues. The CDR3 sequence is CASSFRSDEKLFF. Here the CDR3 DNA reads TGTGCCAGCAGCTTTAGATCCGATGAAAAACTGTTTTTT.

The J gene is TRBJ2-7, the V gene TRBV18; perhaps D is TRBD1 or TRBD2 (5 bases each). V dropped 5 bases and J dropped 4 bases, with 18 bases sitting between them. Germline-derived CDR1 and CDR2 are KGHSH and LQKENI. This CDR3 comprises 15 residues. The CDR3 region is CASSEYGAGTYEQYF. CDR3 DNA: TGTGCCAGCTCAGAATATGGGGCGGGCACGTACGAGCAGTACTTC.

This clonotype was recorded at least ten times. The rearrangement joins TRBV3-1 to TRBJ2-5; 7 bases agree with TRBD1. CDR3 length: 14 residues. CDR1 and CDR2 (germline): LGHDT, YNNKEL (reference sequence). V lost 2 bases and J lost 1; bases outside the gene matches: 1. The CDR3 sequence is CASSQRQGQETQYF. CDR3 sequence (DNA): TGTGCCAGCAGCCAAAGACAGGGCCAAGAGACCCAGTACTTC.

This clonotype was picked up one time. The chain employs TRBV14 and TRBJ2-4; 16 bases align to TRBD2. V dropped 2 bases and J dropped 1; count of bases not matched to a gene: 8. The CDR3 consists of 20 residues. The V gene's germline CDR1 is SGHDN and CDR2 FVKESK. In DNA, the CDR3 is TGTGCCAGCAGCCAACGAGTCGGGACTAGCGGGGGGGCCGCCAAAAACATTCAGTACTTC. It codes for CASSQRVGTSGGAAKNIQYF.

The table lists this clonotype with a few counts. This chain links TRBV29-1 with TRBJ1-2; D is undetermined. This CDR3 is built from 11 residues. Looked up from germline, CDR1 is SQVTM and CDR2 is ANQGSEA. V lost 8 bases and J 8 bases, leaving 15 bases between the germline ends. This CDR3 is CSILEGAGYTF. DNA for the CDR3: TGCAGCATCCTGGAGGGCGCCGGCTACACCTTC.

In its sample, this clonotype was seen many times. The chain joins TRBV30 to TRBJ1-2; a weak D match, TRBD1 (5 bases). The CDR3 runs to 10 residues. Germline V lookup: CDR1 GTSNPN, CDR2 SVGIG (reference sequence). V dropped 7 bases and J dropped 8 bases, with 11 bases sitting between them. The chain's CDR3 is CASYRMGYTF. Here the CDR3 DNA reads TGTGCCTCTTACAGGATGGGCTACACCTTC.

This clonotype has a count of ten or more. The chain employs TRBV15 and TRBJ2-3, with TRBD2 identical over 10 bases. V trimming: 4 bases; J trimming: 3 bases; junction bases outside the gene matches: 10. The germline gives CDR1 LNHNV, CDR2 YYDKDF (reference sequence). The CDR3 sequence is 17 residues long. CDR3 sequence: CATSKAESGGATDTQYF. CDR3 nucleotides: TGTGCCACCAGCAAAGCGGAGAGCGGGGGGGCTACAGATACGCAGTATTTT.

The chain recombines TRBV19 with TRBJ1-1, with D unclear. The V gene's germline CDR1 is LNHDA and CDR2 SQIVND (reference sequence). This CDR3 has 14 residues. V gave up 2 bases and J gave up 1 base, with 8 bases separating them. This CDR3 is CASSIMAGNTEAFF. For the CDR3, the DNA is TGTGCCAGTAGTATAATGGCAGGGAACACTGAAGCTTTCTTT. Complete variable domain (other parts from reference TRBV19 and TRBJ1-1): DGGITQSPKYLFRKEGQNVTLSCEQNLNHDAMYWYRQDPGQGLRLIYYSQIVNDFQKGDIAEGYSVSREKKESFPLTVTSAQKNPTAFYLCASSIMAGNTEAFFGQGTRLTVV.

This clonotype was seen many times. The chain couples TRBV7-2 to TRBJ2-5; the match to TRBD2 covers 11 bases. Germline V gene lookup returns CDR1 SGHTA and CDR2 FQGNSA. J gave up 4 bases and V 3 bases, and 4 bases lay outside the gene matches. The CDR3 runs 15 residues. The CDR3 region has the DNA TGTGCCAGCAGCTTCTACCTAGCGGGAGGAGAGACCCAGTACTTC. Protein: CASSFYLAGGETQYF.

There are many counts of this clonotype. The chain is built from TRBV4-2 and TRBJ2-3, with 8 positions matching TRBD2. The CDR3 covers 17 residues. V was pared by 0 bases and J by 0 bases, with 5 bases of the junction left unmatched. Germline-derived CDR1 and CDR2 are LGHNA and YNFKEQ. CDR3 in DNA: TGTGCCAGCAGCCAAGAACGGCGGGGGGTGAGCACAGATACGCAGTATTTT. Encoded protein: CASSQERRGVSTDTQYF.

To note about this clonotype: A far larger clone is one nucleotide away, so this likely arose from a read error. The chain is built from TRBV18 and TRBJ2-1; a possible D gene is TRBD1 (6 bases). The ends were cut back, 0 bases at V and 10 bases at J, with 19 bases in the middle. Germline CDR1 KGHSH, CDR2 LQKENI. There are 16 residues in the CDR3. The CDR3 loop reads CASSPPTAQGPNEQFF. DNA for the CDR3: TGTGCCAGCTCACCACCGACGGCCCAGGGGCCCAACGAGCAGTTCTTC.